Below are 27 T cell receptor beta chains sequenced from a single sample in a study of T cells in Graves' hyperthyroidism and ophthalmopathy. TCR beta CDR3 region amplification was performed from RNA transcripts. During a first-round RT-PCR of the TCR CDR3, the HTBI primer set was used. TCRdb used MiXCR to reprocess the multiplex PCR reads, holding one entry per CDR3 protein. The table lists approximately 700,000 distinct CDR3 sequences, 15% to 20% of them singletons, with over 7.5% in the top ten. The sample comprised blood. Source of these receptors: a man between 18 and 29 years old with Graves' hyperthyroidism.

This clonotype has at least ten counts. The genes are TRBV5-5 and TRBJ2-5, with a weak D call TRBD1 (6 bases). V was cut by 7 bases and J by 7 bases, with 20 bases left in between. The CDR3 is 14 residues long. CDR1 SGHKS and CDR2 YYEKEE come from the germline V gene (reference sequence). In DNA form, the CDR3 reads TGTGCCAGCCAATCCAGGGGCTTCGAGGGGACCCAGTACTTC. Protein product: CASQSRGFEGTQYF.

This clonotype was counted a few times. CDR3: CASSIRDGPSYEQYF. The CDR3 DNA sequence: TGTGCCAGCAGTATCCGGGACGGACCCTCCTACGAGCAGTACTTC. This chain uses TRBV6-1 with TRBJ2-7; D may match TRBD1 or TRBD2 (5 bases each). The CDR3 consists of 15 residues. Trimming cost V 5 bases and J 0 bases, with 14 bases left between them. Germline V CDR1 and CDR2: MNHNS, SASEGT.

This clonotype was seen a few times. This sequence joins TRBV29-1 and TRBJ1-5, with TRBD1 as a possible D gene (6 bases). Germline assignment: CDR1 SQVTM and CDR2 ANQGSEA. The CDR3 is 14 amino acids. V dropped 4 bases and J dropped 0 bases, with 10 bases sitting between them. CDR3: CSVVTGNSNQPQHF. The CDR3 coding sequence is TGCAGCGTTGTGACAGGTAATAGCAATCAGCCCCAGCATTTT.

V usage is TRBV6-5 and J usage is TRBJ2-7, with 11 bases lining up with TRBD2. Germline CDR1 and CDR2: MNHEY and SVGAGI. The CDR3 is 17 residues long. V lost 0 bases and J lost 5; bases outside the gene matches: 9. The CDR3 loop is CASSYSGILAGEDEQYF. As DNA, the CDR3 is TGTGCCAGCAGTTACTCCGGGATACTAGCGGGAGAAGACGAGCAGTACTTC.

This clonotype was seen a few times. This chain connects TRBV10-3 to TRBJ1-1, with D uncertain. V dropped 4 bases and J dropped 0 bases, with 12 bases sitting between them. Germline V gene sequence: CDR1 ENHRY, CDR2 SYGVKD. This CDR3 region has 15 residues. The DNA for the CDR3 is TGTGCCATCAGTGGGAGACGACGGTTGAACACTGAAGCTTTCTTT. This encodes CAISGRRRLNTEAFF.

This clonotype was seen repeatedly, ten times or more. J is TRBJ2-5 and V is TRBV2, with D uncertain. V was cut by 3 bases and J by 4 bases, with 9 bases left in between. This CDR3 spans 13 amino acids. Germline V CDR1 and CDR2: SNHLY, FYNNEI. The CDR3 region is CASSEWRGETQYF. In DNA form, the CDR3 reads TGTGCCAGCAGTGAGTGGAGAGGAGAGACCCAGTACTTC.

The chain employs TRBV19 and TRBJ1-5, with 8 nucleotides matching TRBD1. V shed 1 base, J shed 4 bases, and the junction held 3 bases outside the gene matches. Per germline, CDR1 LNHDA and CDR2 SQIVND (reference sequence). The CDR3 is 15 amino acids. The CDR3 loop reads CASSIAGQGNQPQHF. DNA of the CDR3: TGTGCCAGTAGTATAGCAGGACAGGGAAATCAGCCCCAGCATTTT.

The J gene is TRBJ2-3, the V gene TRBV11-2; a weak D match, TRBD2 (5 bases). Trimming took 2 bases from V and 1 from J, leaving 16 bases between them. The CDR3 sequence is 17 residues long. Germline V gene data show CDR1 as SGHAT and CDR2 as FQNNGV. The CDR3 here is CASSLRADSVGTDTQYF. The CDR3 region has the DNA TGTGCCAGCAGCTTAAGGGCTGATAGCGTTGGCACAGATACGCAGTATTTT.

This clonotype was seen a few times. The rearrangement joins TRBV14 to TRBJ2-6; no definite D call. Per the germline V gene, CDR1 is SGHDN and CDR2 is FVKESK. This CDR3 is 17 amino acids long. V was cut by 3 bases and J by 0 bases, with 12 bases left in between. CDR3 residues: CASSHPTRSSGANVLTF. CDR3 bases: TGTGCCAGCAGCCACCCAACAAGGAGCTCTGGGGCCAACGTCCTGACTTTC.

This clonotype was recorded many times. The chain joins TRBV28 to TRBJ1-1; D is unclear. The ends were cut back, 6 bases at V and 0 bases at J, with 17 bases in the middle. The germline gives CDR1 MDHEN, CDR2 SYDVKM. The CDR3 runs 16 residues. The CDR3, as DNA: TGTGCCAGCAGCGAAGCCGAGCGCAGCATGAACACTGAAGCTTTCTTT. Its protein is CASSEAERSMNTEAFF.

The rearrangement joins TRBV27 to TRBJ2-1; 9 positions match TRBD2. The trim removed 6 bases at V and 4 bases at J, leaving 13 bases unmatched. The CDR3 sequence is 17 residues long. Germline V gene data show CDR1 as MNHEY and CDR2 as SMNVEV (reference sequence). The CDR3 sequence: CASSLLAGAQLYNEQFF. CDR3 bases: TGTGCCAGCAGCCTTTTAGCGGGAGCTCAGTTGTACAATGAGCAGTTCTTC.

In its sample, this clonotype was seen a few times. The chain combines TRBV7-9 with TRBJ2-5; 8 bases line up with TRBD1. Germline values: CDR1 SEHNR, CDR2 FQNEAQ (reference sequence). Unmatched junction bases numbered 6, after V lost 5 bases and J lost 7 bases. This CDR3 has 13 amino acids. CDR3 sequence: CASSPTGDTTQYF. Written as DNA, the CDR3 is TGTGCCAGCAGCCCGACAGGGGACACGACCCAGTACTTC. The complete variable domain, with remaining parts taken from reference TRBV7-9 and TRBJ2-5, reads DTGVSQNPRHKITKRGQNVTFRCDPISEHNRLYWYRQTLGQGPEFLTYFQNEAQLEKSRLLSDRFSAERPKGSFSTLEIQRTEQGDSAMYLCASSPTGDTTQYFGPGTRLLVL.

This clonotype occurred many times. This sequence joins TRBV6-1 and TRBJ2-3, with D possibly matching TRBD1 (6 bases). V lost 7 bases and J 2 bases, leaving 10 bases between the germline ends. Germline V gene sequence: CDR1 MNHNS, CDR2 SASEGT. This CDR3 has 13 amino acids. The CDR3 here is CASKTGDTDTQYF. For the CDR3, the DNA is TGTGCCAGCAAGACAGGAGACACAGATACGCAGTATTTT.

This clonotype was picked up many times. This chain connects TRBV28 to TRBJ2-1, with 10 positions matching TRBD2. Germline V gene lookup returns CDR1 MDHEN and CDR2 SYDVKM. V dropped 5 bases and J dropped 0; count of bases not matched to a gene: 10. The CDR3 is 18 amino acids. The CDR3, as DNA: TGTGCCAGCAGTGAACCGCTCAGCGGGAGGGGCTCCTACAATGAGCAGTTCTTC. Its translation is CASSEPLSGRGSYNEQFF.

The chain employs TRBV5-6 and TRBJ2-2, with TRBD1 identical over 8 bases. Germline V gene data show CDR1 as SGHDT and CDR2 as YYEEEE. The CDR3 is 16 amino acids. Germline trimming cut 2 bases from V and 3 bases from J; bases unmatched to any gene: 6. The CDR3 DNA follows: TGTGCCAGCAGCTTCGCAGGGGGCGATTACACCGGGGAGCTGTTTTTT. Its translation is CASSFAGGDYTGELFF.

This clonotype was counted many times. CDR3 protein: CASSPGLAGNYEQYF. In DNA, the CDR3 is TGTGCCAGCAGTCCGGGACTAGCGGGGAACTACGAGCAGTACTTC. The chain carries TRBV6-2 or TRBV6-3 and TRBJ2-7, with 13 bases aligning to TRBD2. J gave up 3 bases and V 5 bases, and 4 bases lay outside the gene matches. Germline CDR1 reads MNHEY; CDR2 reads SVGEGT. This CDR3 spans 15 amino acids.

This clonotype was detected only a few times. The genes are TRBV25-1 and TRBJ2-1; 9 nucleotides line up with TRBD2. This CDR3 comprises 18 residues. CDR1 and CDR2 (germline): MGHDK, SYGVNS. The J segment lost 1 base and the V segment lost 8 bases, leaving 15 bases of the junction unmatched. The CDR3 region is CASEGREGRVKSYNEQFF. CDR3 DNA sequence: TGTGCCAGCGAGGGGCGGGAGGGCCGGGTCAAATCCTACAATGAGCAGTTCTTC.

The chain couples TRBV5-1 to TRBJ2-1, with a weak D call TRBD2 (5 bases). The CDR3 is 14 residues long. Trimming took off 0 bases at V and 2 bases at J, with 6 bases between the two ends. Germline CDR1 and CDR2: SGHRS and YFSETQ. CDR3 amino acids: CASSLDGTYNEQFF. In DNA form, the CDR3 reads TGCGCCAGCAGCTTGGACGGGACCTACAATGAGCAGTTCTTC.

V usage is TRBV19 and J usage is TRBJ1-5; TRBD1 is a possible D gene (5 bases). CDR3 length equals 15 residues. CDR1 LNHDA and CDR2 SQIVND come from the germline V gene (reference sequence). V was trimmed by 3 bases and J by 5 bases, leaving 14 bases between them. CDR3 nucleotides: TGTGCCAGTAGTATCAGGAGGGGAGGGGATCAGCCCCAGCATTTT. Its protein is CASSIRRGGDQPQHF.

This clonotype appeared a few times. The V and J genes are TRBV13 and TRBJ2-1; possibly TRBD1 for D (7 bases). The ends were cut back, 0 bases at V and 5 bases at J, with 8 bases in the middle. The CDR3 consists of 14 residues. In germline, CDR1 is PRHDT, CDR2 FYEKMQ (reference sequence). The CDR3 region has the DNA TGTGCCAGCAGCTTAGGCAGGGGGGACAATGAGCAGTTCTTC. Protein product: CASSLGRGDNEQFF.

This clonotype was detected many times. The CDR3: CASSPGRDYEQYF. The CDR3 nucleotides read TGTGCCAGCAGCCCGGGACGGGACTACGAGCAGTACTTC. This rearrangement joins TRBV28 to TRBJ2-7; D might be TRBD1 or TRBD2, each matching 5 bases. The CDR3 consists of 13 residues. Germline V lookup: CDR1 MDHEN, CDR2 SYDVKM. V lost 6 bases and J 3 bases, leaving 12 bases between the germline ends.

This clonotype was observed once. A read error may be the cause here, since a much bigger clone is one base away. The chain couples TRBV20-1 to TRBJ2-3, with D possibly matching TRBD2 (6 bases). This CDR3 has 15 residues. Germline V gives CDR1 DFQATT, CDR2 SNEGSKA (reference sequence). CDR3 coding DNA: TGCGGTGCGAGGACGGGAGAAGGAGACACAGATACGCAGTATTTT. Translating it yields CGARTGEGDTDTQYF.

This sequence joins TRBV29-1 and TRBJ2-7; either TRBD1 or TRBD2 may supply D (6 bases each). Germline V lookup: CDR1 SQVTM, CDR2 ANQGSEA. CDR3 length equals 14 residues. Trimming left V 3 bases short and J 2 bases short, with 14 bases between. The CDR3 DNA sequence: TGCAGCGTTGACGGAGGGGGTGGTCCCTACGAGCAGTACTTC. Translated: CSVDGGGGPYEQYF.

This clonotype showed up just a few times. The chain carries TRBV20-1 and TRBJ2-1; 10 nucleotides agree with TRBD2. This CDR3 contains 16 residues. V was pared by 5 bases and J by 4 bases, with 11 bases of the junction left unmatched. CDR1 and CDR2 (germline): DFQATT, SNEGSKA (reference sequence). DNA for the CDR3: TGCAGTGCTGCTGCGCGGACTAGCGGATTTTACAATGAGCAGTTCTTC. It translates to CSAAARTSGFYNEQFF.

The sample holds a few counts of this clonotype. The gene calls are TRBV27 and TRBJ2-3; D possibly corresponds to TRBD2 (6 bases). CDR1 MNHEY and CDR2 SMNVEV come from the germline V gene (reference sequence). V was shortened by 7 bases and J by 1 base, with 12 bases between the two germline ends. The CDR3 is 14 residues long. The CDR3 is CASTEVAGTDTQYF. The CDR3 DNA reads as TGTGCCAGCACCGAGGTAGCGGGCACAGATACGCAGTATTTT.

Only one count was recorded for this clonotype. Possible read error: a much larger clone is one base away. The J gene is TRBJ2-5, the V gene TRBV27; 9 bases agree with TRBD1. Germline V gives CDR1 MNHEY, CDR2 SMNVEV (reference sequence). The CDR3 is 16 residues long. In nucleotides, the CDR3 is TGTACCAGCAGTCCTCTGATGGACAGGGGTGGCGAGACCCAGTACTTC. Translated: CTSSPLMDRGGETQYF.

The V and J genes are TRBV4-1 and TRBJ2-2; 8 bases are shared with TRBD2. The CDR3 sequence is 20 residues long. The ends lost 0 bases at V and 0 bases at J; junction bases unmatched: 12. Germline V gene lookup returns CDR1 MGHRA and CDR2 YSYEKL. This CDR3 reads CASSQDLTSGLHANTGELFF. CDR3 sequence (DNA): TGCGCCAGCAGCCAAGATCTCACTAGCGGACTTCACGCGAACACCGGGGAGCTGTTTTTT.